These 3 T cell receptor beta chains were sequenced from one sample in a study of cytomegalovirus exposure and HLA in healthy donors. PCR primers comprised 60 Vbeta and 13 Jbeta primers. Some clones are missing from TCRdb's copy, which holds only in-frame ones; the method was immunoSEQ multiplex PCR. Found here are under 200,000 clones, roughly 90% of them singletons; the top ten hold 1% to 1.4%. The specimen was PBMCs. The receptors here all came from a boy aged 2 to 10 in good health and CMV-seronegative.

The chain has TRBV10-3 and TRBJ2-1; 7 bases are a match to TRBD2. The CDR3 covers 15 residues. V gave up 6 bases and J gave up 0 bases; unmatched junction bases: 5. CDR1 and CDR2 (germline): ENHRY, SYGVKD. Here the CDR3 reads CAIRRENSSYNEQFF. The CDR3, as DNA: TGTGCCATCAGGCGGGAGAACAGCTCCTACAATGAGCAGTTCTTC.

The chain is built from TRBV28 and TRBJ1-1; no clear D. There are 11 residues in the CDR3. The V gene's germline CDR1 is MDHEN and CDR2 SYDVKM. Trimming shortened V by 7 bases and J by 8 bases, and 11 bases separated the two germline ends. CDR3 in DNA: TGTGCCAGCAACGGAGCGCCAGAAGCTTTCTTT. Translated: CASNGAPEAFF.

This rearrangement joins TRBV6-1 to TRBJ2-5; tentative D call: TRBD1 (6 bases). CDR1 and CDR2 (germline): MNHNS, SASEGT. V was cut by 4 bases and J by 5 bases, with 17 bases left in between. This CDR3 comprises 15 residues. This chain's CDR3 is CASSATGFLGETQYF. CDR3 bases: TGTGCCAGCAGTGCAACAGGGTTTTTAGGGGAGACCCAGTACTTC.